Presented here are 21 T cell receptor beta chains from one specimen sequenced in a study of cytomegalovirus exposure and HLA in healthy donors (TCRdb year 2017). Library creation used the immunoSEQ multiplex PCR assay. The multiplex PCR relied on a mix of 60 forward primers for TCR Vbeta segments and 13 reverse primers for TCR Jbeta segments. TCRdb stores this immuneACCESS table with in-frame sequences only. Part of the clones is absent; in the studies checked, under half of the shortfall reflects unresolved V genes, and no reason is known for the rest. The sample records about 190,000 clones, more than 80% of which are singletons. The ten largest clones take up approximately 2.9% of the sample. Sequenced input: PBMCs. The receptors shown here come from a woman aged 45-65 years in good health and CMV-seropositive.

The chain has TRBV10-2 and TRBJ1-1; the D gene is possibly TRBD1 (6 bases). This CDR3 has 14 residues. CDR1 and CDR2 from the germline V gene are WSHSY and SAAADI. V dropped 4 bases and J dropped 3 bases, with 12 bases sitting between them. CDR3 DNA: TGCGCCAGCAGTGTGGGGCCAGGGGACACTGAAGCTTTCTTT. This encodes CASSVGPGDTEAFF.

The chain has TRBV11-2 and TRBJ1-4, with a weak D call TRBD1 (5 bases). The CDR3 covers 14 residues. Trimming removed 1 base at V and 8 bases at J, with 11 bases between. Looked up from germline, CDR1 is SGHAT and CDR2 is FQNNGV. The CDR3 coding sequence is TGTGCCAGCAGCTTAGGGGGGGTGGAGGAAAAACTGTTTTTT. Amino acids: CASSLGGVEEKLFF.

The chain is built from TRBV2 and TRBJ2-5; D is uncertain. The germline gives CDR1 SNHLY, CDR2 FYNNEI. The CDR3 loop spans 16 amino acids. V lost 6 bases to trimming and J lost 1 base, with 18 bases between them. The CDR3 is CASRAKVGRVQETQYF. For the CDR3, the DNA is TGTGCCAGCAGGGCGAAGGTGGGCAGAGTCCAAGAGACCCAGTACTTC.

This chain joins TRBV28 and TRBJ2-1, with 8 nucleotides matching TRBD1. CDR1 and CDR2 from the germline V gene are MDHEN and SYDVKM. Germline trimming cut 2 bases from V and 6 bases from J; bases unmatched to any gene: 6. The CDR3 is 15 residues long. Written as DNA, the CDR3 is TGTGCCAGCAGTTTAAGCGGACAGGGAGGCAATGAGCAGTTCTTC. Translated: CASSLSGQGGNEQFF.

The CDR3 DNA is TGTGCCAGTAAACAGAGAACTAATGAAAAACTGTTTTTT. This codes for CASKQRTNEKLFF. This chain joins TRBV6-1 and TRBJ1-4; D is unresolved. The CDR3 covers 13 residues. The germline V and J ends were trimmed by 9 bases and 1 base, with 9 bases remaining between them. Germline V gene lookup returns CDR1 MNHNS and CDR2 SASEGT.

J is TRBJ1-2 and V is TRBV5-4; 7 nucleotides agree with TRBD1. This CDR3 has 13 amino acids. V shed 4 bases, J shed 5 bases, and the junction held 5 bases outside the gene matches. Germline CDR1 SGHNT, CDR2 YYREEE (reference sequence). CDR3 sequence (DNA): TGTGCCAGCAGCGTGGGACAGTTATATGGCTACACCTTC. The encoded protein is CASSVGQLYGYTF.

In this sample, this clone turned up once. The CDR3 spells CASSSSRGTEAFF. DNA for the CDR3: TGTGCCAGCTCATCCTCCAGGGGCACTGAAGCTTTCTTT. The rearrangement uses TRBV18 and TRBJ1-1; weak D call: TRBD1 (6 bases). The germline V gene has CDR1 KGHSH and CDR2 LQKENI. The V end lost 5 bases, the J end lost 4 bases, and 11 bases lay between the germline ends. The CDR3 loop spans 13 amino acids.

The chain links TRBV7-9 to TRBJ1-1, with D uncertain. Germline-derived CDR1 and CDR2 are SEHNR and FQNEAQ (reference sequence). The V and J ends lost 2 bases and 1 base respectively, with 5 bases between them. This CDR3 is 13 amino acids long. For the CDR3, the DNA is TGTGCCAGCAGCTTATGGGCGAACACTGAAGCTTTCTTT. The encoded protein is CASSLWANTEAFF.

This clone was counted a few times. The chain couples TRBV4-2 to TRBJ1-1; D not certain. CDR1 and CDR2 from the germline V gene are LGHNA and YNFKEQ. Trimming cost V 4 bases and J 7 bases, with 7 bases left between them. The CDR3 sequence is 11 residues long. CDR3 sequence (DNA): TGTGCCAGCAGCCCAGGAGGTGAAGCTTTCTTT. Translating it yields CASSPGGEAFF.

This clone was counted a single time. The J gene is TRBJ2-3, the V gene TRBV4-2, with 14 bases lining up with TRBD2. The V and J ends lost 1 base and 5 bases, in that order; junction bases with no gene match: 8. There are 18 residues in the CDR3. Germline CDR1 LGHNA, CDR2 YNFKEQ. DNA for the CDR3: TGTGCCAGCAGCCAAGGCCCGGGACTAGCGGGGGAAATAGATACGCAGTATTTT. Amino acids: CASSQGPGLAGEIDTQYF.

The chain couples TRBV27 to TRBJ2-7; 8 bases map to TRBD1. The V and J ends lost 6 bases and 9 bases, in that order; junction bases with no gene match: 10. The CDR3 runs 13 residues. Germline V lookup: CDR1 MNHEY, CDR2 SMNVEV (reference sequence). CDR3 residues: CASSYDLGQGQYF. DNA for the CDR3: TGTGCCAGCAGCTACGACCTAGGACAGGGGCAGTACTTC.

V and J are TRBV19 and TRBJ2-1; no clear D. Germline loops: CDR1 LNHDA, CDR2 SQIVND (reference sequence). V was pared by 2 bases and J by 6 bases, with 8 bases between. The CDR3 extends over 13 amino acids. The CDR3 region is CASSIITSNEQFF. For the CDR3, the DNA is TGTGCCAGTAGTATAATAACGAGCAATGAGCAGTTCTTC.

V is TRBV29-1 and J is TRBJ1-4; D not resolved. CDR1 and CDR2 (germline): SQVTM, ANQGSEA. Deletions cut 3 bases from V and 5 bases from J, with 10 bases between. The length of the CDR3 is 13 residues. Here the CDR3 reads CSVDRGGNEKLFF. CDR3 DNA: TGCAGCGTTGACCGGGGAGGGAATGAAAAACTGTTTTTT.

The genes are TRBV10-3 and TRBJ2-3, with 8 bases lining up with TRBD2. Trimming cost V 6 bases and J 3 bases; bases outside gene matches: 8. Germline V gene lookup returns CDR1 ENHRY and CDR2 SYGVKD. The CDR3 contains 15 residues. CDR3 region: CAIRQAGGVTDTQYF. The DNA for the CDR3 is TGTGCCATCAGACAGGCGGGGGGCGTAACAGATACGCAGTATTTT.

V and J are TRBV6-1 and TRBJ2-1, with D perhaps TRBD2 (5 bases). Trimming cost V 6 bases and J 11 bases, with 14 bases left between them. Germline V CDR1 and CDR2: MNHNS, SASEGT. The CDR3 has 12 amino acids. CDR3 DNA sequence: TGTGCCAGCAGGAGGGAATTGGGAAAGCAGTTCTTC. Translated: CASRRELGKQFF.

The chain is built from TRBV2 and TRBJ1-4; 8 nucleotides line up with TRBD1. The CDR3 extends over 12 amino acids. The V segment lost 6 bases and the J segment 8 bases; nucleotides outside the gene matches: 2. Germline CDR1 and CDR2: SNHLY and FYNNEI. The CDR3 reads CASRDREEKLFF. The CDR3 DNA sequence: TGTGCCAGCAGGGACAGGGAGGAAAAACTGTTTTTT.

The genes are TRBV5-6 and TRBJ1-1, with 7 bases matching TRBD1. The CDR3 covers 15 residues. The germline V gene encodes CDR1 SGHDT and CDR2 YYEEEE. J was trimmed by 4 bases and V by 5 bases; bases with no gene match: 11. CDR3 loop: CASRFTGAMGTEAFF. The CDR3 DNA reads as TGTGCCAGCAGATTTACAGGGGCGATGGGCACTGAAGCTTTCTTT. Using reference TRBV5-6 and TRBJ1-1 for the parts outside the CDR3, the full variable domain is DAGVTQSPTHLIKTRGQQVTLRCSPKSGHDTVSWYQQALGQGPQFIFQYYEEEERQRGNFPDRFSGHQFPNYSSELNVNALLLGDSALYLCASRFTGAMGTEAFFGQGTRLTVV.

This chain joins TRBV18 and TRBJ2-7; a weak D match, TRBD1 (5 bases). Germline CDR1 reads KGHSH; CDR2 reads LQKENI. Trimming removed 5 bases from V and 4 bases from J, with 15 bases in between. The CDR3 consists of 14 residues. The CDR3 region is CASSIAYDSYEQYF. DNA for the CDR3: TGTGCCAGCTCAATAGCCTATGACAGTTACGAGCAGTACTTC.

This clone was recorded a few times. This chain links TRBV6-5 with TRBJ2-3; 8 bases map to TRBD2. From germline, CDR1 is MNHEY and CDR2 SVGAGI. The CDR3 is 14 amino acids. V lost 7 bases and J lost 3; bases outside the gene matches: 6. CDR3 bases: TGTGCCAGCAATCGGGGGGGGACGACAGATACGCAGTATTTT. Encoded protein: CASNRGGTTDTQYF.

The chain joins TRBV30 to TRBJ2-3; 7 nucleotides agree with TRBD1. The germline CDR1 and CDR2 sequences are GTSNPN and SVGIG (reference sequence). The CDR3 runs to 15 residues. The V gene end was trimmed by 2 bases and the J gene end by 3 bases; junction bases not matched to a gene: 8. The CDR3 region is CAWSPGQVPTDTQYF. The CDR3 DNA follows: TGTGCCTGGAGTCCCGGACAGGTACCGACAGATACGCAGTATTTT.

This sequence joins TRBV5-4 and TRBJ1-1; 8 bases agree with TRBD1. V was clipped by 6 bases and J by 6 bases; unmatched bases: 10. Germline lookup yields CDR1 SGHNT and CDR2 YYREEE (reference sequence). The CDR3 has 14 amino acids. The CDR3 region has the DNA TGTGCCAGCAACCCACAGGGGGGTCGCGCTGAAGCTTTCTTT. It codes for CASNPQGGRAEAFF.